Below, 10 T cell receptor beta chains from the same sample are listed, as sequenced in a study of high-grade serous ovarian cancer treatment subgroups. Only in-frame clones appear in the TCRdb table, and some are missing; sequencing was by immunoSEQ multiplex PCR. Of about 12,000 clones detected, about 88% appear once; the ten largest clones hold approximately 2.9%. The tumor samples were collected prior to definitive surgery or chemotherapy. Specimen: tumor tissue. The receptors were gathered from a human donor with high-grade serous ovarian cancer.

The chain uses TRBV7-2 and TRBJ2-7; D gene uncertain. The CDR3 consists of 13 residues. V was shortened by 4 bases and J by 2 bases, with 9 bases between the two germline ends. CDR1 is SGHTA, CDR2 FQGNSA, per germline. The CDR3 region is CASSSSTTYEQYV. DNA for the CDR3: TGTGCCAGCAGCTCCTCAACAACCTACGAGCAGTACGTC.

The J gene is TRBJ2-2, the V gene TRBV5-6, with no clear D. Deletions cut 3 bases from V and 1 base from J, with 13 bases between. Germline V gives CDR1 SGHDT, CDR2 YYEEEE. This CDR3 spans 16 amino acids. DNA for the CDR3: TGTGCCAGCAGCTCCTACAGCTTCGTGAACACCGGGGAGCTGTTTTTT. This encodes CASSSYSFVNTGELFF. The full variable domain, with the rest looked up from reference TRBV5-6 and TRBJ2-2, is DAGVTQSPTHLIKTRGQQVTLRCSPKSGHDTVSWYQQALGQGPQFIFQYYEEEERQRGNFPDRFSGHQFPNYSSELNVNALLLGDSALYLCASSSYSFVNTGELFFGEGSRLTVL.

The CDR3 DNA is TGTGCCACCCGACTAGCGGGGGCCGGCACAGATACGCAGTATTTT. This translates into CATRLAGAGTDTQYF. V is TRBV2 and J is TRBJ2-3; 12 bases are a match to TRBD2. Per germline, CDR1 SNHLY and CDR2 FYNNEI. This CDR3 comprises 15 residues. The trim removed 10 bases at V and 1 base at J, leaving 6 bases unmatched.

The chain joins TRBV6-5 to TRBJ1-2; D is possibly TRBD1 (6 bases). V dropped 5 bases and J dropped 8 bases, with 9 bases sitting between them. In germline, CDR1 is MNHEY, CDR2 SVGAGI. The CDR3 consists of 11 residues. CDR3 nucleotides: TGTGCCAGCAGTGAGGGGGTGGGCTACACCTTC. Protein product: CASSEGVGYTF.

This chain connects TRBV27 to TRBJ1-5, with a tentative D call TRBD1 (6 bases). Trimming took 6 bases from V and 0 from J, leaving 9 bases between them. The length of the CDR3 is 14 residues. Per the germline V gene, CDR1 is MNHEY and CDR2 is SMNVEV (reference sequence). As DNA, the CDR3 is TGTGCCAGCAGGAGGACAGATAGCAATCAGCCCCAGCATTTT. Amino acids: CASRRTDSNQPQHF.

V gene TRBV6-5 combines with J gene TRBJ1-2; TRBD1 matches at 7 bases. V lost 0 bases and J lost 6; bases outside the gene matches: 10. Germline assignment: CDR1 MNHEY and CDR2 SVGAGI. CDR3 length: 16 amino acids. CDR3 sequence (DNA): TGTGCCAGCAGTTACTCGGGGACGGGACAGAAAAATGGCTACACCTTC. It is translated as CASSYSGTGQKNGYTF.

V is TRBV5-6 and J is TRBJ1-5; D is uncertain. In germline, CDR1 is SGHDT, CDR2 YYEEEE. This CDR3 contains 13 residues. Trimming left V 1 base short and J 7 bases short, with 9 bases between. The CDR3 DNA reads as TGTGCCAGCAGCTTGAGGGAGCTCCAGCCCCAGCATTTT. Protein sequence: CASSLRELQPQHF.

This chain uses TRBV6-1 with TRBJ1-6; the match to TRBD1 covers 7 bases. The germline CDR1 and CDR2 sequences are MNHNS and SASEGT. The CDR3 sequence is 15 residues long. V lost 6 bases, J lost 4 bases, and 6 bases stayed unmatched. As DNA, the CDR3 is TGTGCCAGCAGGGGGGGACAGCCTTATAATTCACCCCTCCACTTT. Translating gives CASRGGQPYNSPLHF.

The gene calls are TRBV5-1 and TRBJ2-1; the D gene is possibly TRBD1 (6 bases). The CDR3 length is 17 residues. Between the trimmed V and J ends, which lost 3 bases and 4 bases, there was a span of 20 bases. The germline CDR1 and CDR2 sequences are SGHRS and YFSETQ. Here the CDR3 DNA reads TGCGCCAGCAGCTATTACTCGAGGGGGATTTCGTACAATGAGCAGTTCTTC. Protein product: CASSYYSRGISYNEQFF.

The V call is TRBV5-6, the J call TRBJ2-4; TRBD2 might be the D (6 bases). This CDR3 is built from 16 residues. In germline, CDR1 is SGHDT, CDR2 YYEEEE. Deletions cut 4 bases from V and 1 base from J, with 15 bases between. This chain's CDR3 is CASSTLPGRAKNIQYF. The CDR3 DNA sequence: TGTGCCAGCAGCACCTTGCCGGGGAGGGCCAAAAACATTCAGTACTTC.